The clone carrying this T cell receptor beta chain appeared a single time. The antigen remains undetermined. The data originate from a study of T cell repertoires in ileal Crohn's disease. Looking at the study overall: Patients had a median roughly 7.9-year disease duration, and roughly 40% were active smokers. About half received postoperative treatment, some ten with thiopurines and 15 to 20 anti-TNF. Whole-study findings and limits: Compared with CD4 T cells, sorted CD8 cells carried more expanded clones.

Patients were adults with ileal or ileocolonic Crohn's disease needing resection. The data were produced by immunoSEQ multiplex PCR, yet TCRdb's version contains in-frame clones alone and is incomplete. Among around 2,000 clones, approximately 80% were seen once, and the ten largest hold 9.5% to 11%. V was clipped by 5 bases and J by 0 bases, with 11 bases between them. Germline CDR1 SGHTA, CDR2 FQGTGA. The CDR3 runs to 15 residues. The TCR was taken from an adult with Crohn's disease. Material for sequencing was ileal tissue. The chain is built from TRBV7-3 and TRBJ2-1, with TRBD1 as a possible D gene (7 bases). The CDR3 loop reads CASSPRDSSYNEQFF. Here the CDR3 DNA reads TGTGCCAGCAGCCCGCGGGACAGCTCCTACAATGAGCAGTTCTTC.